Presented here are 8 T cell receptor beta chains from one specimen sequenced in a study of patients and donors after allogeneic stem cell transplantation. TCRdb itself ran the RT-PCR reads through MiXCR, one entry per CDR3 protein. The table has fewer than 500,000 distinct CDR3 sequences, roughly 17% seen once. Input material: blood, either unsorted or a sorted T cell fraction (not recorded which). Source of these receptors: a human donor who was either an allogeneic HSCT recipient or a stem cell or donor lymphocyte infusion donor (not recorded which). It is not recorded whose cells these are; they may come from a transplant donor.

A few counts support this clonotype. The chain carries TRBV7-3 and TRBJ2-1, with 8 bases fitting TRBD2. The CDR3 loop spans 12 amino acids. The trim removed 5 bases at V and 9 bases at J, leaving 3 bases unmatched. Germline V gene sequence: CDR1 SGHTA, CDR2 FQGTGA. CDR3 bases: TGTGCCAGCAGCACCAGCGGGGGTGAGCAGTTCTTC. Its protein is CASSTSGGEQFF.

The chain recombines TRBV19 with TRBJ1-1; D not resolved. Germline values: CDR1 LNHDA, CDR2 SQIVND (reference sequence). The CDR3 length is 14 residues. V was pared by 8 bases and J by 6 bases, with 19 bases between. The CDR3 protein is CASGFKGVGSEAFF. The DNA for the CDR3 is TGTGCCAGTGGTTTCAAGGGAGTCGGGTCTGAAGCTTTCTTT.

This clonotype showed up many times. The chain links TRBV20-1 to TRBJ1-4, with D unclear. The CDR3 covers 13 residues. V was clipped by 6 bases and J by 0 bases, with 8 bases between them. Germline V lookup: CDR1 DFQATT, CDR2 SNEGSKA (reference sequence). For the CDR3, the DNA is TGCAGTGCCGAAGGGACAACTAATGAAAAACTGTTTTTT. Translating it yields CSAEGTTNEKLFF.

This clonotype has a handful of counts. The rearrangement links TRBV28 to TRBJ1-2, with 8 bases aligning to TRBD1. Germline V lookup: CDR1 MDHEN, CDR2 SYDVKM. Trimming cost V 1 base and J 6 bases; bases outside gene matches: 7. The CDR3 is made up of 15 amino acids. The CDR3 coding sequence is TGTGCCAGCAGTTTATCGGGGGACAGGTTGCATGGCTACACCTTC. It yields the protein CASSLSGDRLHGYTF.

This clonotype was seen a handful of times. Here the CDR3 reads CASSDVANTEAFF. CDR3 nucleotides: TGTGCCAGCAGTGACGTGGCGAACACTGAAGCTTTCTTT. The chain is built from TRBV6-4 and TRBJ1-1; D is ambiguous. Germline values: CDR1 MRHNA, CDR2 SNTAGT. V was pared by 2 bases and J by 1 base, with 5 bases between. This CDR3 region has 13 residues.

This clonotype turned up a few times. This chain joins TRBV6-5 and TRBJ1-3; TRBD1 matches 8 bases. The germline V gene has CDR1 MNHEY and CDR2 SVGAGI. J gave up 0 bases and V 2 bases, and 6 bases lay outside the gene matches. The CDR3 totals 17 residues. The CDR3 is CASSYGTGTSSGNTIYF. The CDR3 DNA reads TGTGCCAGCAGTTACGGGACAGGCACGTCCTCTGGAAACACCATATATTTT.

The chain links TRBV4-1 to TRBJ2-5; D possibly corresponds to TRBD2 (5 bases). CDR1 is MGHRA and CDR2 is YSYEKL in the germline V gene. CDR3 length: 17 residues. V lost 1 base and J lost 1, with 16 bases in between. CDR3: CASSQVGLFGVQETQYF. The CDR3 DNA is TGCGCCAGCAGCCAAGTGGGGTTATTCGGGGTCCAAGAGACCCAGTACTTC.

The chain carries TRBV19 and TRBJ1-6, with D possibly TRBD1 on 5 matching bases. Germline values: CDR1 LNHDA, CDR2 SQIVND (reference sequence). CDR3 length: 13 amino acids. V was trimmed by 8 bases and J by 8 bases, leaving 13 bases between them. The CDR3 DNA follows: TGTGCCAGTTCCTTAAGGGACGATTCACCCCTCCACTTT. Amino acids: CASSLRDDSPLHF.